Here is one T cell receptor beta chain with its context. This sample was taken from a study of OX40 agonist ivuxolimab in advanced cancers. Turning to the study itself: Treatment of patients was with ivuxolimab, an agonistic anti-OX40 (CD134) antibody. One hepatocellular carcinoma and a couple of cutaneous melanoma patients partially responded. Checkpoint inhibitors had been given previously to 35% to 50% of patients.

Enrollment shut out patients with autoimmune disease history or systemic immunosuppression. Using immunoSEQ multiplex PCR, the repertoire was profiled, and TCRdb retains in-frame clones only, with some absent. Of about 98,000 clones listed, around 88% are singletons. The source is an adult with an advanced solid tumor such as melanoma, head and neck, liver or kidney cancer. The input for sequencing was CD4+ or CD8+ T cells sorted from blood, taken in a trial of the OX40 agonist ivuxolimab.

The CDR3 spells CSVLLQGLREKLFF. The CDR3 DNA reads as TGCAGCGTCCTACTCCAGGGGTTGCGTGAAAAACTGTTTTTT. The chain joins TRBV29-1 to TRBJ1-4; a possible D gene is TRBD1 (6 bases). Deletions cut 6 bases from V and 7 bases from J, with 18 bases between. The germline CDR1 and CDR2 sequences are SQVTM and ANQGSEA. CDR3 length: 14 residues.